This T cell receptor (beta chain) was captured in a study of T cells in Graves' hyperthyroidism and ophthalmopathy (dated by TCRdb to between 2019 and 2020). For the wider study: Peripheral blood samples were taken at initial diagnosis, before any treatment was given. To identify TCR V-J signatures that set the groups apart, the researchers used a discovery cohort of about a hundred patients, made up of around 40 with Graves' ophthalmopathy and some 58 with stable Graves' hyperthyroidism. Prospective prediction of ophthalmopathy was tested in an independent validation cohort of approximately 18 hyperthyroidism patients and 17 patients who later progressed to ophthalmopathy. The 95 to 100 discovery patients were randomly split 7:3 into training and test sets. In addition, the study compared T-cell repertoires in thyroid tissue and in blood from 6 or 7 Graves' hyperthyroidism patients. Once sampling was done, hyperthyroidism patients were given methimazole at a starting dose of 30 mg daily, whereas ophthalmopathy patients were given high-dose intravenous methylprednisolone. The paper reports TCR Vbeta CDR3 sequencing of 140 or so peripheral blood samples: 43 ophthalmopathy, approximately 74 hyperthyroidism and 17 progressor patients.

The TCR beta CDR3 regions were amplified from the RNA transcripts. The first round of RT-PCR for the TCR CDR3 was performed with the HTBI primer set and the Qiagen OneStep RT-PCR kit. A second multiplex PCR round built the libraries, followed by size selection and purification. Sequencing of the libraries was done on an Illumina HiSeq2000 using paired-end 100 bp reads. The paper's data handling went like this. SOAPnuke was used to process the raw data, with reads discarded if the reads contained adapters or uncalled bases, had a mean Phred below 15, or lacked an exact constant-primer or identifier match. High-quality paired reads were merged using COPE v1.2.5, and each unique nucleotide sequence was defined as a clonotype. Clonotypes were aligned to IMGT TRBV, TRBD and TRBJ reference segments using MiTCR v1.1. The analysis was restricted to V-J combinations with a frequency above 0.0001, which together covered over 99% of the repertoires. The TCS score was defined as the ratio of F50 (clonal expansion) to E x V (chaos), calculated using BLOSUM62-based TCRdist between CDR3 peptides within each V-J. Welch's t-statistics and random forest reduced fewer than 600 V-J features to 10 to 15, which were used in a naive Bayes classifier (R e1071). TCRdb reworked the public reads: Q25 trimming with fastp, MiXCR clone assembly, productive beta chains retained. Rows merge per CDR3 protein into single entries with the most common DNA and genes. The V and J calls were determined by TCRdb, not by the authors. Within this sample are approximately 530,000 distinct CDR3 sequences, with over 15% of them counted one time only. The ten largest clonotypes hold around a sixth of the sample.

A patient counted as having stable Graves' hyperthyroidism if no progression to ophthalmopathy occurred over 18 months of follow-up. Hyperthyroidism patients were newly diagnosed, had a disease duration of under 2 months, and were aged 18 to 65 years. The study excluded patients with uncontrolled infections, other autoimmune diseases, pregnancy or lactation. Diagnoses were based on clinical symptoms, serum thyroxine and TRAb, thyroid ultrasound and orbital computed tomography. Ficoll-Paque density gradient centrifugation was used to isolate PBMCs from 8.5 to 10 ml of fresh peripheral blood. Total RNA was extracted with Trizol reagent, and quality was checked on an Agilent 2100 Bioanalyzer. The paper's findings and limits, for the study overall: In validation, the model predicted progression to ophthalmopathy with 65% to 71% sensitivity and approximately 78% specificity, a median of around 6.6 months before onset. Most expanded thyroid clonotypes (frequency above 0.001) were also detected in blood, suggesting blood repertoires may reflect thyroid immune responses. No statistical method was used to fix the sample size in advance, and group allocation was not hidden from the investigators. Ophthalmopathy was separated from stable hyperthyroidism by a 13 V-J signature model, with about 86% sensitivity and about 81% specificity obtained in cross-validation and 80%/75% obtained in testing.

There are 16 amino acids in the CDR3, from cysteine to phenylalanine inclusive. Just CDR3 DNA is preserved here, 48 bases in frame from base 1. Here V drops 4 bases and J drops 9 bases, and the junction holds 16 bases not matched to any gene. Sequences SGHTS (CDR1) and YDEGEE (CDR2) are obtained from the germline V gene. Points on this clonotype: Its antigen is unknown. No qualities accompany the bases; no much larger clone lies one base away.

The chain employs TRBV5-8 and TRBJ2-1, with 7 bases matching TRBD1. The sequencing input was blood. This receptor was obtained from a woman between 18 and 30 years old with Graves' hyperthyroidism. CDR3 loop: CASSTGQSLLLVEQFF. The DNA is TGTGCCAGCAGCACGGGACAGAGCCTATTACTTGTTGAGCAGTTCTTC.